What follows are 23 T cell receptor beta chains derived from one specimen sequenced in a study of blood T cell repertoires in COVID-19. The protocol was immunoSEQ multiplex PCR, while the TCRdb copy is restricted to in-frame clones and leaves out a portion. The data show about 100,000 clones, approximately 81% seen once. The specimen was peripheral blood. These receptors all stem from a human donor in a cohort sampled during active COVID-19.

The rearrangement uses TRBV6-5 and TRBJ1-3; D unclear. This CDR3 region has 14 residues. Germline assignment: CDR1 MNHEY and CDR2 SVGAGI. DNA of the CDR3: TGTGCAAGTCAAGCGGGCGGCTCTGGAAACACCATATATTTT. It encodes CASQAGGSGNTIYF.

The chain is built from TRBV29-1 and TRBJ2-5; 7 nucleotides match TRBD1. Germline loops: CDR1 SQVTM, CDR2 ANQGSEA. The V segment lost 7 bases and the J segment 1 base; nucleotides outside the gene matches: 6. This CDR3 spans 13 amino acids. The CDR3 loop is CSARGQTQETQYF. CDR3 coding DNA: TGCAGCGCCCGGGGACAGACCCAAGAGACCCAGTACTTC.

The gene calls are TRBV4-1 and TRBJ1-1, with TRBD1 matching over 7 bases. This CDR3 region has 16 residues. Trimming at V came to 4 bases and at J to 11 bases, leaving 19 bases not matched to a gene. The germline V gene has CDR1 MGHRA and CDR2 YSYEKL. Written as DNA, the CDR3 is TGCGCCAGCAGCCCAGATCCGGACAGGCGGGCGGGTTCGGCTTTCTTT. Translation gives CASSPDPDRRAGSAFF.

The rearrangement links TRBV19 to TRBJ1-2; D not resolved. The V end was cut by 7 bases, the J end by 8 bases, with 26 bases between. CDR1 and CDR2 (germline): LNHDA, SQIVND (reference sequence). This CDR3 has 16 amino acids. This chain's CDR3 is CASTLTYAAGRGGYTF. In nucleotides, the CDR3 is TGTGCCAGTACCCTCACCTATGCAGCTGGGAGAGGGGGCTACACCTTC.

V and J are TRBV21-1 and TRBJ2-3; TRBD1, as called in the table, went unchecked against the DNA. TRBV21-1 is reported as a pseudogene. This CDR3 has 15 residues. The CDR3 sequence: CASSKKTGGTDTQYF. The CDR3 DNA reads TGTGCCAGCAGCAAGAAGACAGGGGGGACAGATACGCAGTATTTT.

The chain recombines TRBV30 with TRBJ1-2; D is ambiguous. The length of the CDR3 is 11 residues. Germline V gene lookup returns CDR1 GTSNPN and CDR2 SVGIG (reference sequence). V was pared by 2 bases and J by 8 bases, with 9 bases between. This CDR3 is CAWSPGGGYTF. The CDR3 DNA reads as TGTGCCTGGAGTCCCGGAGGCGGCTACACCTTC.

The sample holds a few counts of this clone. The chain joins TRBV30 to TRBJ2-7, with 7 bases lining up with TRBD1. Germline CDR1 and CDR2: GTSNPN and SVGIG (reference sequence). The CDR3 runs to 13 residues. Germline trimming cut 5 bases from V and 1 base from J; bases unmatched to any gene: 5. The DNA of the CDR3 is TGTGCCTGGTCCGGGACAGAGTCCTACGAGCAGTACTTC. Translation gives CAWSGTESYEQYF. Full variable domain (remainder filled in from reference TRBV30 and TRBJ2-7): SQTIHQWPATLVQPVGSPLSLECTVEGTSNPNLYWYRQAAGRGLQLLFYSVGIGQISSEVPQNLSASRPQDRQFILSSKKLLLSDSGFYLCAWSGTESYEQYFGPGTRLTVT.

The chain has TRBV6-1 and TRBJ1-4, with D possibly TRBD1 on 5 matching bases. The CDR3 is 15 amino acids. Germline lookup yields CDR1 MNHNS and CDR2 SASEGT. Trimming removed 2 bases from V and 5 bases from J, with 12 bases in between. The CDR3 DNA follows: TGTGCCAGCAGTGAAAGGGGTCAGACGAATGAAAAACTGTTTTTT. This codes for CASSERGQTNEKLFF.

Only a few counts were recorded for this clone. CDR3 bases: TGTGCCAGCAGCTTAGGAGGAGTCCACTACGAGCAGTACTTC. As protein: CASSLGGVHYEQYF. The J gene is TRBJ2-7, the V gene TRBV13; D gene uncertain. This CDR3 is built from 14 residues. Germline loops: CDR1 PRHDT, CDR2 FYEKMQ (reference sequence). V was trimmed by 0 bases and J by 3 bases, leaving 9 bases between them. The full variable domain, rest sourced from reference TRBV13 and TRBJ2-7, is AAGVIQSPRHLIKEKRETATLKCYPIPRHDTVYWYQQGPGQDPQFLISFYEKMQSDKGSIPDRFSAQQFSDYHSELNMSSLELGDSALYFCASSLGGVHYEQYFGPGTRLTVT.

The chain joins TRBV6-2 or TRBV6-3 to TRBJ1-5, with D tentatively TRBD1 (6 bases). Trimming removed 6 bases at V and 4 bases at J, with 28 bases between. Germline CDR1 reads MNHEY; CDR2 reads SVGEGT. There are 19 residues in the CDR3. The CDR3 DNA sequence: TGTGCCAGCAGCTTCTCCATATACCTAAACAGGGCCTTTAATCAGCCCCAGCATTTT. Its translation: CASSFSIYLNRAFNQPQHF.

The V and J genes are TRBV10-3 and TRBJ1-2, with 7 bases lining up with TRBD1. Germline trimming cut 7 bases from V and 8 bases from J; bases unmatched to any gene: 16. Germline V gives CDR1 ENHRY, CDR2 SYGVKD. The CDR3 runs to 15 residues. The CDR3 bases are TGTGCCATCACCGAGGACCTCGACAGGGTTCGCGGCTACACCTTC. Translation: CAITEDLDRVRGYTF.

The V and J genes are TRBV2 and TRBJ1-2; D possibly corresponds to TRBD1 (6 bases). Between the trimmed V and J ends, which lost 6 bases and 4 bases, there was a span of 18 bases. The CDR3 runs 15 residues. The germline V gene has CDR1 SNHLY and CDR2 FYNNEI. The chain's CDR3 is CASRRPGVTAYGYTF. The CDR3 DNA reads TGTGCCAGCAGGCGCCCAGGGGTCACCGCCTATGGCTACACCTTC.

The chain combines TRBV19 with TRBJ1-3; unclear D gene. There are 15 residues in the CDR3. V was clipped by 1 base and J by 0 bases, with 7 bases between them. Germline V CDR1 and CDR2: LNHDA, SQIVND (reference sequence). CDR3 in DNA: TGTGCCAGTAGTATAGGCGGTAGCTCTGGAAACACCATATATTTT. The encoded protein is CASSIGGSSGNTIYF.

This clone was picked up a small number of times. This sequence joins TRBV5-4 and TRBJ1-1; D perhaps matches TRBD1 (5 bases). CDR3 length: 12 residues. V gave up 9 bases and J gave up 5 bases, with 14 bases separating them. Germline loops: CDR1 SGHNT, CDR2 YYREEE (reference sequence). The CDR3 region has the DNA TGTGCCACGAAGCCGGGGGGAACTGAAGCTTTCTTT. Protein product: CATKPGGTEAFF.

The rearrangement links TRBV19 to TRBJ2-3; TRBD2 matches 11 bases. Germline trimming cut 7 bases from V and 0 bases from J; bases unmatched to any gene: 6. This CDR3 comprises 16 residues. The V gene's germline CDR1 is LNHDA and CDR2 SQIVND (reference sequence). CDR3: CASTPWTSGSTDTQYF. CDR3 DNA sequence: TGTGCCAGTACCCCTTGGACTAGCGGGAGCACAGATACGCAGTATTTT.

The V gene is TRBV1, the J gene TRBJ2-7; the table calls TRBD2, which could not be checked here. TRBV1 is labeled a pseudogene. CDR3 length: 14 residues. CDR3 DNA: TGCACCAGCAGCCAAGCAGCGGGGGGTTACGAGCAGTACTTC. Translating gives CTSSQAAGGYEQYF.

V is TRBV2 and J is TRBJ1-2; no clear D gene. Germline CDR1 reads SNHLY; CDR2 reads FYNNEI. This CDR3 is built from 13 residues. With 6 bases removed from V and 8 bases from J, the gap between germline ends came to 16 bases. The CDR3 reads CASRDWENWGYTF. The CDR3 nucleotides are TGTGCCAGCAGGGACTGGGAGAACTGGGGCTACACCTTC.

V gene TRBV19 combines with J gene TRBJ1-6; 7 nucleotides match TRBD1. CDR3 length equals 13 residues. J gave up 9 bases and V 10 bases, and 9 bases lay outside the gene matches. Germline CDR1 LNHDA, CDR2 SQIVND (reference sequence). This CDR3 is CATRQGLGSPLHF. CDR3 DNA sequence: TGTGCCACCAGACAGGGTTTGGGTTCACCCCTCCACTTT.

V usage is TRBV5-1 and J usage is TRBJ2-7; 9 bases map to TRBD2. The CDR3 sequence is 15 residues long. Germline-derived CDR1 and CDR2 are SGHRS and YFSETQ. V lost 0 bases to trimming and J lost 7 bases; unmatched junction nucleotides: 8. CDR3: CASSLEGGRAREQYF. Here the CDR3 DNA reads TGCGCCAGCAGCTTGGAGGGCGGGAGGGCCAGGGAGCAGTACTTC.

The J gene is TRBJ2-2, the V gene TRBV3-1 (or the pseudogene TRBV3-2), with D maybe TRBD2 (7 bases). Germline CDR1 LGHDT, CDR2 YNNKEL (reference sequence). The CDR3 consists of 15 residues. Trimming took off 8 bases at V and 3 bases at J, with 16 bases between the two ends. Here the CDR3 reads CASAPYGGHTGELFF. As DNA, the CDR3 is TGTGCCAGCGCCCCCTACGGGGGGCACACCGGGGAGCTGTTTTTT.

The J gene is TRBJ1-1, the V gene TRBV11-2; 8 nucleotides line up with TRBD1. CDR1 is SGHAT and CDR2 is FQNNGV in the germline V gene. V dropped 6 bases and J dropped 1; count of bases not matched to a gene: 13. The CDR3 is made up of 17 amino acids. For the CDR3, the DNA is TGTGCCAGCAGACTAAGGACAGGGTTGGTCGCGAACACTGAAGCTTTCTTT. It codes for CASRLRTGLVANTEAFF. The full variable domain, completed using reference TRBV11-2 and TRBJ1-1, is EAGVAQSPRYKIIEKRQSVAFWCNPISGHATLYWYQQILGQGPKLLIQFQNNGVVDDSQLPKDRFSAERLKGVDSTLKIQPAKLEDSAVYLCASRLRTGLVANTEAFFGQGTRLTVV.

The rearrangement links TRBV18 to TRBJ2-2, with 10 bases matching TRBD2. Germline V gene lookup returns CDR1 KGHSH and CDR2 LQKENI. The CDR3 covers 17 residues. Trimming cost V 5 bases and J 0 bases; bases outside gene matches: 6. For the CDR3, the DNA is TGTGCCAGCTCATCGGGACTAGCGCGAGCGAACACCGGGGAGCTGTTTTTT. This gives the protein CASSSGLARANTGELFF.

This clone was counted a few times. The rearrangement uses TRBV7-2 and TRBJ1-6; D is uncertain. CDR3 length: 15 residues. Germline V gives CDR1 SGHTA, CDR2 FQGNSA. V was shortened by 3 bases and J by 0 bases, with 6 bases between the two germline ends. CDR3 coding DNA: TGTGCCAGCAGCTTGGGGAGCTCCTATAATTCACCCCTCCACTTT. Translating gives CASSLGSSYNSPLHF.